This T cell receptor beta chain was documented in a study of blood T cell repertoires in COVID-19. J was trimmed by 1 base and V by 3 bases; bases with no gene match: 4. This CDR3 contains 15 residues. Germline V gene lookup returns CDR1 MGHRA and CDR2 YSYEKL. This clone was recorded once. Living in 24 US areas, the participants were between about 18 and 100 years of age. Self-reported history from a screening survey and questionnaire set each donor's cohort. Recovered participants had two consecutive negative NP/OP PCR tests, healthcare professional clearance, or symptom resolution. Original data processing: How many nucleated cells were present was estimated from reference gene primer amplification. Repertoires were generated with immunoSEQ multiplex PCR, while TCRdb's copy carries only in-frame clones and drops some. V and J calls and clone size follow that table, whereas D and trimming were derived from the DNA. Found here are around 360,000 clones, roughly 87% of them singletons; the top ten hold 2.5% to 3.5%.

The specimen was PBMCs or T cells enriched from blood (not recorded which). The chain uses TRBV4-1 and TRBJ1-1; 8 bases align to TRBD1. The receptor's source is a woman aged 25 to 39 who had recovered from COVID-19. Here the CDR3 DNA reads TGCGCCAGCAGCCACCCGACAGGGGCGAACACTGAAGCTTTCTTT. This codes for CASSHPTGANTEAFF.